Sequencing of this TCR beta chain was carried out in a study of cytomegalovirus exposure and HLA in healthy donors. The PCR made use of 60 Vbeta and 13 Jbeta primers. The table came from immunoSEQ multiplex PCR; TCRdb's copy has only in-frame clones and leaves some out. The sample has about 120,000 clones, nearly 80% seen once. CDR1 LGHNA and CDR2 YSLEER come from the germline V gene. V lost 0 bases to trimming and J lost 1 base, with 10 bases between them. The CDR3 contains 15 residues. This clone was recorded only once. Material: PBMCs. This receptor was taken from a young woman in good health and CMV-seropositive. The chain links TRBV4-3 to TRBJ2-7; D unresolved. The CDR3 region is CASSQDLGRSYEQYF. CDR3 DNA: TGCGCCAGCAGCCAAGATCTGGGCAGATCCTACGAGCAGTACTTC.